The source of this T cell receptor (beta chain) is a study of regulatory T cells in long-lasting Graves disease. For TCR beta, libraries came from iRepertoire HTBI primers and Arm-PCR of CDR3 regions. TCRdb itself ran the multiplex PCR reads through MiXCR, one entry per CDR3 protein. The table shows 400,000 to 500,000 distinct CDR3 sequences, with about 15% occurring only once. Time point meaning: newly diagnosed GD, antithyroid drugs for less than 3 months. The TCR library used RNA extracted from PBMCs. Enrollment of patients was through an endocrinology department in Xi'an, China. The same data also contributed to another study, on T cells in Graves' hyperthyroidism and ophthalmopathy. That source notes: Any patient presenting with uncontrolled infection, other autoimmune disease, pregnancy or lactation was left out. Ophthalmopathy was separated from stable hyperthyroidism by a 13 V-J model.

The sequenced sample was peripheral blood mononuclear cells (PBMCs), obtained at new diagnosis, from a patient treated with antithyroid drugs. This clonotype originated in a woman aged 40 to 55 with Graves disease.

The CDR3, as DNA: TGCAGCGCTACACTGCTCTCTGGGGCCAACGTCCTGACTTTC. The encoded protein is CSATLLSGANVLTF. This sequence joins TRBV29-1 and TRBJ2-6, with D hard to call. Per germline, CDR1 SQVTM and CDR2 ANQGSEA. V was clipped by 7 bases and J by 0 bases, with 10 bases between them. This CDR3 is built from 14 residues.